The entry below describes one T cell receptor beta chain. Its target antigen remains unknown. Qualities for individual bases were not recorded, and no much larger clone is one base off. The data belong to a study of shared clonotypes between healthy human individuals (dated by TCRdb to 2020 to 2022). For the study in its entirety: The cohort comprised a couple of women and a few men aged 18 to 49 years. Libraries were prepared and TCR repertoires were sequenced by different laboratories using diverse techniques, in order to increase sequencing depth and limit assay-specific biases. To estimate repertoire size and how much clonotype sharing occurs between individuals, the study deeply sequenced the blood TCR repertoires of roughly 5 healthy adults. Each donor's leukapheresis produced roughly between roughly 0.9 and 9 billion PBMCs. For each donor, three plates each were used for CD4 naive and CD4 memory, two plates were used for CD8 naive, and one plate was used for CD8 memory.

CDR1 and CDR2 are drawn from the germline V gene (reference sequence): SEHNR, FQNEAQ. The CDR3 holds 15 amino acids from the cysteine to the phenylalanine. Of the read, only the CDR3 DNA is kept; its 45 bases are in frame from base 1. Relative to germline, V is missing 0 bases and J is missing 5 bases, with 2 bases of the junction outside any gene match. Overall study outcomes, separate from this receptor: Pairwise subsampling led to the expectation that sequencing depth would affect the degree of clonotype sharing among donors. The small number of donors limited the genetic and exposure-history diversity represented. Rarefaction of sorted-subset datasets indicated incomplete sequencing despite the large sequencing depth. Sampling was limited to blood, and TCR repertoires in tissue likely differ from TCR repertoires in blood. Larger estimated clonotype richness was generally found for naive subsets than for memory subsets. Clonotypes shared by all four sorted-subset donors showed higher generation probabilities than non-shared clonotypes. Across four donors, roughly 5% of naive CD4, more than 3% of naive CD8, 2% to 2.5% of memory CD4, and under 0.45% of memory CD8 clonotypes were shared.

Healthy HIV-negative adults with no recently reported acute infections or vaccinations were included as donors. Every donor was a Caucasian adult living in Nashville, Tennessee, USA. CD4+ T cells were enriched by magnetic negative selection, after which naive cells were positively selected on CD45RA and the negative fraction was taken as the memory subset. After blood collection by leukapheresis, PBMCs were isolated using Ficoll-Histopaque density gradient centrifugation and then cryopreserved in the vapor phase of liquid nitrogen. Purity and quantity of every magnetically sorted T cell population were checked by analytical flow cytometry. Each sorted fraction had its genomic DNA isolated and then quantified by UV absorbance on a Nanodrop 2000c. TCR CDR3 regions were amplified from genomic DNA by multiplex PCR using the deep immunoSEQ assay. Genomic DNA extracted from each cell subset was distributed evenly over all wells of several immunoSEQ 96-well plates, and each plate served as one replicate. Each replicate PCR for sorted subsets received roughly 0.2 ug genomic DNA, equal to roughly 30,000 T cell genomes. Purified libraries were measured with a Qubit 3.0 fluorometer, size-checked on a Bioanalyzer 2100, and measured again with the KAPA Library Quantification kit. Each immunoSEQ 96-well plate was sequenced on its own single-read 150-cycle Illumina NextSeq 550 flow cell. The original methods were these. Because the immunoSEQ output included only junctional sequences and no quality scores, the filtering could not be the same as the filtering used for full-length reads. Sequences were annotated with PyIR, a Python wrapper for IgBLAST v1.9, using IMGT germline references to assign V/J genes and CDR3. Any read was removed if the V/J assignment was weak (E-value above 1e-6), the CDR3 was missing, or the read contained stop codons, out-of-frame junctions, or ambiguous translated residues. V3J clonotypes were defined as sequences sharing the same inferred V gene, J gene, and CDR3 amino acid sequence. To compute the percentage overlap between repertoires, the number of shared unique clonotypes was divided by the size of the smaller repertoire. Richness of each repertoire was evaluated using RTK rarefaction, the Chao1 estimator, and Recon v2.1 estimates of unobserved clonotypes. Generation probabilities for all TCRbeta clonotypes obtained by the gDNA method from a handful of donors were computed using OLGA. Drawn from immuneACCESS, this table holds only the in-frame rearrangements with V and J called that TCRdb kept. Clones are partly lost; checked studies trace under half to an unresolved V gene and leave the rest unexplained. The DNA gave D and trimming, while V, J and clone size come from that table. The sample table lists roughly 2,300,000 clones, 80% to 95% of them with a count of one. The leading ten clones occupy 0.3% to 0.45% of the sample.

The V and J segments used are TRBV7-9 and TRBJ2-7; the central 12 bases match TRBD1. The receptor's source is a man aged 18-30 years in good health. Some clones in this sample may be carry-over from other donors' samples. Specimen: naive CD4+ T cells from PBMCs. This sample's cell subset or site label indicates: CD45RA+ positively selected. The CDR3 region reads CASSLAGTGGNEQYF. In nucleotides, the sequence is TGTGCCAGCAGCTTAGCCGGGACAGGGGGCAACGAGCAGTACTTC.